The 13 T cell receptor beta chains in this list originate from one sample, sequenced in a study of OX40 agonist ivuxolimab in advanced cancers. Generated by immunoSEQ multiplex PCR, the TCRdb table keeps only in-frame clones and is missing some. The table records about 50,000 clones, about nine tenths of them present only once. This specimen was CD4+ or CD8+ T cells sorted from blood, taken in a trial of the OX40 agonist ivuxolimab. The source is an adult with an advanced solid tumor such as melanoma, head and neck, liver or kidney cancer.

This chain uses TRBV7-9 with TRBJ2-5; possibly TRBD2 for D (7 bases). The CDR3 is 14 amino acids. Germline V gene sequence: CDR1 SEHNR, CDR2 FQNEAQ (reference sequence). Trimming took off 4 bases at V and 4 bases at J, with 13 bases between the two ends. As DNA, the CDR3 is TGTGCCAGCAGCTACCTAGGGGGGGCAGAGACCCAGTACTTC. Translation gives CASSYLGGAETQYF.

The chain uses TRBV9 and TRBJ1-4, with TRBD1 matching over 7 bases. The V and J ends lost 0 bases and 8 bases, in that order; junction bases with no gene match: 7. This CDR3 has 15 amino acids. Germline CDR1 and CDR2: SGDLS and YYNGEE. The CDR3 protein is CASSVGGGLGEKLFF. DNA for the CDR3: TGTGCCAGCAGCGTAGGAGGGGGCCTGGGCGAAAAACTGTTTTTT.

This chain uses TRBV6-1 with TRBJ2-7; D is ambiguous. Trimming pared 3 bases from V and 3 bases from J, leaving 9 bases between. The germline V gene encodes CDR1 MNHNS and CDR2 SASEGT. The CDR3 runs 13 residues. CDR3 sequence (DNA): TGTGCCAGCAGTGACACCGGGCGCTACGAGCAGTACTTC. Protein: CASSDTGRYEQYF.

The J gene is TRBJ1-1, the V gene TRBV5-4; weak D call: TRBD1 (5 bases). Germline assignment: CDR1 SGHNT and CDR2 YYREEE (reference sequence). Trimming cost V 4 bases and J 1 base, with 11 bases left between them. This CDR3 contains 14 residues. CDR3 amino acids: CASSPDRRNTEAFF. The CDR3 DNA is TGTGCCAGCAGCCCAGACAGAAGGAACACTGAAGCTTTCTTT.

J is TRBJ2-7 and V is TRBV11-2; D unclear. Trimming cost V 3 bases and J 4 bases, with 10 bases left between them. The CDR3 loop spans 13 amino acids. In germline, CDR1 is SGHAT, CDR2 FQNNGV. The CDR3 coding sequence is TGTGCCAGCAGCTTTTTTAGTACGTACGAGCAGTACTTC. Protein product: CASSFFSTYEQYF.

This sequence joins TRBV2 and TRBJ2-1; no reliable D call. The V end was cut by 6 bases, the J end by 7 bases, with 13 bases between. This CDR3 comprises 13 residues. The germline V gene encodes CDR1 SNHLY and CDR2 FYNNEI. The DNA of the CDR3 is TGTGCCAGCAGGTCCCAGTCTATGAATGAGCAGTTCTTC. Encoded protein: CASRSQSMNEQFF. Using reference TRBV2 and TRBJ2-1 for the parts outside the CDR3, the full variable domain is EPEVTQTPSHQVTQMGQEVILRCVPISNHLYFYWYRQILGQKVEFLVSFYNNEISEKSEIFDDQFSVERPDGSNFTLKIRSTKLEDSAMYFCASRSQSMNEQFFGPGTRLTVL.

The chain joins TRBV13 to TRBJ1-4, with a possible D match to TRBD1 (6 bases). This CDR3 spans 20 amino acids. Germline V gene data show CDR1 as PRHDT and CDR2 as FYEKMQ (reference sequence). Trimming cost V 3 bases and J 4 bases, with 27 bases left between them. The CDR3 DNA follows: TGTGCCAGCAGCTTGGCTATCGGGCCACAGGGACGGGGCGATAATGAAAAACTGTTTTTT. It codes for CASSLAIGPQGRGDNEKLFF.

This sequence joins TRBV28 and TRBJ2-7; 14 bases match TRBD2. Germline CDR1 reads MDHEN; CDR2 reads SYDVKM. The CDR3 is made up of 14 amino acids. The junction had 4 bases not matched to a gene; V was cut back by 6 bases and J by 6 bases. DNA of the CDR3: TGTGCCAGCAGAACCGGGACTAGCGGGAGCGAGCAGTACTTC. This encodes CASRTGTSGSEQYF.

This chain joins TRBV15 and TRBJ2-7; either TRBD1 or TRBD2 may fit D (5 bases each). The CDR3 covers 15 residues. V shed 2 bases and J shed 6 bases, with 17 bases lying between them. Germline loops: CDR1 LNHNV, CDR2 YYDKDF (reference sequence). CDR3 bases: TGTGCCACCAGCAGATCCCCGGGAAAGGGGCTCGAGCAGTACTTC. It yields the protein CATSRSPGKGLEQYF.

This clone was observed a few times. The rearrangement uses TRBV11-3 and TRBJ2-7; D might be TRBD1 (5 bases). Per germline, CDR1 SGHNT and CDR2 YENEEA. The ends were cut back, 4 bases at V and 1 base at J, with 14 bases in the middle. The CDR3 has 15 amino acids. This CDR3 reads CASSSRQRRSYEQYF. The CDR3 DNA is TGTGCCAGCAGCTCAAGACAGCGCCGTTCCTACGAGCAGTACTTC.

The J gene is TRBJ1-4, the V gene TRBV7-9, with D uncertain. Germline V lookup: CDR1 SEHNR, CDR2 FQNEAQ (reference sequence). Trimming took 8 bases from V and 8 from J, leaving 21 bases between them. The CDR3 covers 15 residues. The CDR3 spells CASAKGGGSSEKLFF. DNA of the CDR3: TGTGCCAGCGCGAAGGGAGGAGGCAGCAGCGAAAAACTGTTTTTT. The complete variable domain, with remaining parts taken from reference TRBV7-9 and TRBJ1-4, reads DTGVSQNPRHKITKRGQNVTFRCDPISEHNRLYWYRQTLGQGPEFLTYFQNEAQLEKSRLLSDRFSAERPKGSFSTLEIQRTEQGDSAMYLCASAKGGGSSEKLFFGSGTQLSVL.

The CDR3 sequence: CASSFSAGGETQYF. The CDR3 DNA is TGCGCCAGCAGCTTCAGTGCCGGGGGAGAGACCCAGTACTTC. The V call is TRBV5-1, the J call TRBJ2-5, with D possibly TRBD2 on 6 matching bases. The V end was cut by 2 bases, the J end by 4 bases, with 12 bases between. Germline V lookup: CDR1 SGHRS, CDR2 YFSETQ. The CDR3 is 14 amino acids.

The chain employs TRBV10-3 and TRBJ2-3; 12 bases fit TRBD2. The CDR3 contains 16 residues. Trimming took 9 bases from V and 0 from J; bases not matched to a gene: 7. Germline CDR1 is ENHRY and CDR2 is SYGVKD. The CDR3 DNA reads as TGTGCCATTCGCCCTAGCGGGGGGGGTAGCACAGATACGCAGTATTTT. This codes for CAIRPSGGGSTDTQYF.